The following is a T cell receptor (beta chain) sequence with its context. Those who participated ranged in age from roughly 18 to 89 years and resided in 20 to 25 US areas. Cohort 3 recovered donors had two negative PCRs, clearance, or symptom resolution. The protocol was immunoSEQ multiplex PCR, while the TCRdb copy is restricted to in-frame clones and leaves out a portion. The sample carries over 200,000 clones, 65% to 90% recorded once. These data come from a study of blood T cell repertoires in COVID-19. On the study more broadly: COVID-19 samples, acute and convalescent, were from the United States, Italy and Spain. PBMCs, B-cell-depleted T cells, or T cells provided the cDNA or gDNA that made up the material.

In germline, CDR1 is LNHNV, CDR2 YYDKDF (reference sequence). V lost 0 bases to trimming and J lost 2 bases, with 8 bases between them. The CDR3 is made up of 14 amino acids. V and J are TRBV15 and TRBJ2-7; D not certain. The sequence came from a young man who had recovered from COVID-19. The source material was PBMCs or T cells enriched from blood (not recorded which). CDR3 bases: TGTGCCACCAGCAGAGATTCAACAGCCTACGAGCAGTACTTC. Protein: CATSRDSTAYEQYF.